The TCR beta chain described here comes from a study of CD8+ T cells in alopecia areata. Treatment specified: oral pan-JAK inhibitor, 5-10 mg twice daily. cDNA serving as the sequencing template came from extracted, reverse transcribed RNA. Assay: immunoSEQ multiplex PCR; the TCRdb copy retains only in-frame clones and omits some. The data contain 95,000 to 150,000 clones, approximately 53% of them singletons. The CDR3 loop spans 18 amino acids. The ends lost 1 base at V and 3 bases at J; junction bases unmatched: 11. Germline CDR1 reads MGHRA; CDR2 reads YSYEKL. This TCR was recovered from a human donor with alopecia areata. Sequenced here: CD4+ T cells sorted from blood, sampled at week 4, from a patient treated with tofacitinib. V gene TRBV4-1 combines with J gene TRBJ2-4; 8 nucleotides line up with TRBD2. The CDR3 reads CASSQGEASGLVKNIQYF. The CDR3 region has the DNA TGCGCCAGCAGCCAAGGGGAAGCTAGCGGGCTAGTCAAAAACATTCAGTACTTC.